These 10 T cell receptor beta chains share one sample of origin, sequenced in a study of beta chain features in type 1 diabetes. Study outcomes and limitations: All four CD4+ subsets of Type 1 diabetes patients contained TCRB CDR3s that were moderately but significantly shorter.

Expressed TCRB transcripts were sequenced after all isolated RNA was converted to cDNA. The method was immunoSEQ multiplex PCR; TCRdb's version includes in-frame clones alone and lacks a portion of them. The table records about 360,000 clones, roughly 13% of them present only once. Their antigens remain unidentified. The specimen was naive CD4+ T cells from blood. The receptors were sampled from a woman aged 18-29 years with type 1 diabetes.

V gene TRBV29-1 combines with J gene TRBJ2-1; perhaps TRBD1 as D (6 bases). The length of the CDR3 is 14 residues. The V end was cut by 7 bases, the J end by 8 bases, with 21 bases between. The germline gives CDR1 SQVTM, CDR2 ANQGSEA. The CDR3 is CSALGHTNLDEQFF. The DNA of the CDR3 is TGCAGCGCCTTGGGACACACAAACCTCGATGAGCAGTTCTTC.

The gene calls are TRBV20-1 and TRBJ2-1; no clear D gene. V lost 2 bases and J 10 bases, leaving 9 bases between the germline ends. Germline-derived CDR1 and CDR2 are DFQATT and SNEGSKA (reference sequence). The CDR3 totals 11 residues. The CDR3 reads CSARSGPEQFF. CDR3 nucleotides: TGCAGTGCTAGATCTGGCCCCGAGCAGTTCTTC.

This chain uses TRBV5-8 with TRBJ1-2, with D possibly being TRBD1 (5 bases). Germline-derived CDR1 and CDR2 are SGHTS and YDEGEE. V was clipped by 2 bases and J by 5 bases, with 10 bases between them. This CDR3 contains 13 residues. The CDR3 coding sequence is TGTGCCAGCAGCTTAACAGGAGAATATGGCTACACCTTC. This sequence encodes CASSLTGEYGYTF.

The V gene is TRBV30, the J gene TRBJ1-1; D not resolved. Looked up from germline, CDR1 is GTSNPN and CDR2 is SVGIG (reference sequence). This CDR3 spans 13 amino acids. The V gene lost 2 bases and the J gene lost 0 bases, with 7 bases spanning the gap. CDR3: CAWSMQMNTEAFF. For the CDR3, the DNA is TGTGCCTGGAGTATGCAGATGAACACTGAAGCTTTCTTT.

The CDR3 here is CAWNRRYNEQFF. CDR3 bases: TGTGCCTGGAACAGGCGTTACAATGAGCAGTTCTTC. The chain has TRBV30 and TRBJ2-1; D possibly corresponds to TRBD1 (5 bases). Per the germline V gene, CDR1 is GTSNPN and CDR2 is SVGIG (reference sequence). Trimming left V 4 bases short and J 4 bases short, with 8 bases between. The CDR3 covers 12 residues.

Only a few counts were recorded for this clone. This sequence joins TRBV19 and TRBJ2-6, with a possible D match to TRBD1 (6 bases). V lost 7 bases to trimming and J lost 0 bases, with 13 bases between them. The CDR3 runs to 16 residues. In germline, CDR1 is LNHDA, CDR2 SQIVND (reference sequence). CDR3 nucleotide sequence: TGTGCCAGTATAGGATTACAGGGCTCTGGGGCCAACGTCCTGACTTTC. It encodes CASIGLQGSGANVLTF.

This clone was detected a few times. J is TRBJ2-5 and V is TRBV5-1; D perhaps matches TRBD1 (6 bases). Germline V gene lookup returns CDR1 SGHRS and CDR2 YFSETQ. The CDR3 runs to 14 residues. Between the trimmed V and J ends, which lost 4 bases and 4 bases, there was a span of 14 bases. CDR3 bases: TGCGCCAGCAGCCTCGGAACAGGGCGAGAGACCCAGTACTTC. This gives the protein CASSLGTGRETQYF.

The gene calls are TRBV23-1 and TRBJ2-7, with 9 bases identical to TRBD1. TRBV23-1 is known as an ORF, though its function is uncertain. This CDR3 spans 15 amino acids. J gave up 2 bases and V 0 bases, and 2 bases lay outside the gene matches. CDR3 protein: CASSQSGQGTYEQYF. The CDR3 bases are TGCGCCAGCAGTCAATCGGGACAGGGTACCTACGAGCAGTACTTC.

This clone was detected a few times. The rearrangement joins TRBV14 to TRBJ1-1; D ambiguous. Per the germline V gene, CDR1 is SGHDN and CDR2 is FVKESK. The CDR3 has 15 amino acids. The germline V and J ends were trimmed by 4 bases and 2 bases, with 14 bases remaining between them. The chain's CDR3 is CASSRGTITNTEAFF. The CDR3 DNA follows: TGTGCCAGCAGCCGAGGAACAATTACTAACACTGAAGCTTTCTTT.

For the CDR3, the DNA is TGTGCCAGTAGTAAGAGTCGGCAGGGTGCGGACAATGAGCAGTTCTTC. This encodes CASSKSRQGADNEQFF. The gene calls are TRBV19 and TRBJ2-1; D is perhaps TRBD1 (5 bases). V was cut by 4 bases and J by 5 bases, with 18 bases left in between. This CDR3 contains 16 residues. From germline, CDR1 is LNHDA and CDR2 SQIVND (reference sequence).